One sample yielded the 4 T cell receptor beta chains listed below, sequenced in a study of blood T cell repertoires in COVID-19. Method: immunoSEQ multiplex PCR; TCRdb's copy keeps in-frame clones and lacks some. The sample records roughly 190,000 clones, 84% being singletons. The material sequenced was PBMCs or T cells enriched from blood (not recorded which). These receptors were collected from a woman aged 25 to 39 who had been exposed to COVID-19.

This chain joins TRBV10-3 and TRBJ1-1; the D is unclear. Trimming took off 5 bases at V and 5 bases at J, with 12 bases between the two ends. Per the germline V gene, CDR1 is ENHRY and CDR2 is SYGVKD. The CDR3 has 13 residues. The CDR3 loop reads CAISISVGTEAFF. CDR3 nucleotides: TGTGCCATCAGTATTAGCGTAGGTACTGAAGCTTTCTTT.

The rearrangement joins TRBV9 to TRBJ2-7; D possibly corresponds to TRBD1 (6 bases). This CDR3 contains 12 residues. V lost 3 bases, J lost 7 bases, and 11 bases lay in between. CDR1 is SGDLS, CDR2 YYNGEE, per germline. CDR3 sequence (DNA): TGTGCCAGCAGCGACTCAAGGGGGGAGCAGTACTTC. Protein product: CASSDSRGEQYF.

The J gene is TRBJ1-2, the V gene TRBV7-8; D is possibly TRBD1 (5 bases). V was cut by 5 bases and J by 6 bases, with 13 bases left in between. CDR1 and CDR2 from the germline V gene are SGHVS and FQNEAQ. The CDR3 sequence is 13 residues long. In DNA, the CDR3 is TGTGCCAGCAGCCCGGGGGGGTTGGATGGCTACACCTTC. It encodes CASSPGGLDGYTF.

This clone was detected only once. V and J are TRBV19 and TRBJ2-1; tentative D call: TRBD2 (6 bases). There are 13 residues in the CDR3. Germline V gives CDR1 LNHDA, CDR2 SQIVND (reference sequence). V was cut by 5 bases and J by 5 bases, with 10 bases left in between. The DNA of the CDR3 is TGTGCCAGTAGTGTTGGGGGGAACAATGAGCAGTTCTTC. Translated: CASSVGGNNEQFF.